The source of this T cell receptor (beta chain) is a study of T-cell memory formation after mild COVID-19. TCRdb independently ran MiXCR on the 5' RACE reads; one entry per CDR3 protein. The sample records 190,000 or so distinct CDR3 sequences, under 30% being singletons. This clonotype was picked up a small number of times. The source of this sequence is an adult woman who had mild COVID-19 (a few samples of this study predate the infection). Cell type and time point are not known. The sample comprised PBMCs or a T cell subset sorted from them (not recorded which).

CDR3 loop: CASSLGLGVRATDTQYF. The CDR3 bases are TGTGCCAGCAGCTTGGGACTAGGAGTAAGGGCCACAGATACGCAGTATTTT. The chain employs TRBV7-3 and TRBJ2-3; TRBD2 agrees at 8 bases. The V gene's germline CDR1 is SGHTA and CDR2 FQGTGA. This CDR3 is 17 amino acids long. The J segment lost 2 bases and the V segment lost 3 bases, leaving 10 bases of the junction unmatched.